This TCR beta chain derives from a study of cytomegalovirus exposure and HLA in healthy donors. Study-wide findings and caveats: Investigators reported 150 to 200 TCR beta chains as tied to cytomegalovirus. A link between a missense DCLRE1C variant and TCR beta V- and J-gene trimming emerged from a later analysis.

This CDR3 comprises 12 residues. The ends were cut back, 3 bases at V and 10 bases at J, with 10 bases in the middle. Germline V gives CDR1 KGHSH, CDR2 LQKENI. These donors, healthy bone marrow donors, were studied. Regarding this clone: The antigen is not known.

The PCR was carried out with 60 Vbeta primers and 13 Jbeta primers. Data came from immunoSEQ multiplex PCR; TCRdb stores just in-frame clones and leaves some out. Of 95,000 to 120,000 clones listed, over 65% are singletons. This receptor was taken from a woman younger than 35 in good health and CMV-seronegative. The rearrangement links TRBV18 to TRBJ2-1; tentative D call: TRBD2 (5 bases). The source material was PBMCs. The CDR3: CASSPQLEEQFF. CDR3 in DNA: TGTGCCAGCTCACCCCAACTAGAAGAGCAGTTCTTC.